The 32 T cell receptor beta chains presented below share a single source sample, sequenced in a study of blood T cell repertoires in COVID-19. TCRdb keeps only in-frame clones here, not all; method: immunoSEQ multiplex PCR. The sample comprises about 120,000 clones, 70% to 85% of which are singletons, and approximately 5% rests with the top ten. The sequencing sample was made of peripheral blood. The source of these receptors is a woman between 70 and 85 years old with acute or convalescent COVID-19.

The V gene is TRBV3-1 (or the pseudogene TRBV3-2), the J gene TRBJ1-2; the match to TRBD1 covers 8 bases. CDR1 and CDR2 (germline): LGHDT, YNNKEL (reference sequence). The CDR3 contains 16 residues. V shed 0 bases and J 5 bases; nucleotides not matched to a gene: 8. CDR3 sequence (DNA): TGTGCCAGCAGCCAAGAGCTAACAGGGGGGGGTTATGGCTACACCTTC. This sequence encodes CASSQELTGGGYGYTF.

The rearrangement links TRBV9 to TRBJ2-5; D perhaps matches TRBD1 (6 bases). CDR3 length equals 14 residues. Per germline, CDR1 SGDLS and CDR2 YYNGEE. The V and J ends lost 9 bases and 0 bases respectively, with 15 bases between them. Here the CDR3 DNA reads TGTGCCAAAAACCCCGGGACATACCAAGAGACCCAGTACTTC. It translates to CAKNPGTYQETQYF. Drawing the rest from reference TRBV9 and TRBJ2-5, the complete variable domain is DSGVTQTPKHLITATGQRVTLRCSPRSGDLSVYWYQQSLDQGLQFLIQYYNGEERAKGNILERFSAQQFPDLHSELNLSSLELGDSALYFCAKNPGTYQETQYFGPGTRLLVL.

The V call is TRBV7-2, the J call TRBJ1-6, with D perhaps matching TRBD1 (5 bases). Per germline, CDR1 SGHTA and CDR2 FQGNSA. V lost 11 bases, J lost 4 bases, and 9 bases lay in between. This CDR3 spans 12 amino acids. The DNA of the CDR3 is TGTGCCGGGGGAGGGTATAATTCACCCCTCCACTTT. It translates to CAGGGYNSPLHF.

The CDR3 region has the DNA TGTGCCAGTAGTAAGACAGGATTCCCGGATGAAAAACTGTTTTTT. Protein product: CASSKTGFPDEKLFF. The chain couples TRBV19 to TRBJ1-4, with TRBD1 as a possible D gene (6 bases). Looked up from germline, CDR1 is LNHDA and CDR2 is SQIVND (reference sequence). V lost 4 bases and J lost 6, with 15 bases in between. The CDR3 length is 15 residues.

The CDR3 nucleotides read TGTGCCACCAGTGAATACCGGGGATCCGACGCAGATACGCAGTATTTT. Amino acids: CATSEYRGSDADTQYF. The rearrangement joins TRBV24-1 to TRBJ2-3; perhaps TRBD2 as D (5 bases). CDR1 is KGHDR and CDR2 is SFDVKD in the germline V gene. V lost 4 bases and J 4 bases, leaving 17 bases between the germline ends. CDR3 size: 16 residues.

The chain joins TRBV21-1 to TRBJ2-7; the table assigns TRBD2, which was not confirmed against the DNA. TRBV21-1 is designated a pseudogene. The CDR3 runs to 18 residues. The CDR3 reads CASSKKRPRTLTKYEQYV. CDR3 bases: TGTGCCAGCAGCAAAAAGAGGCCGAGAACATTAACAAAATACGAGCAGTACGTC.

J is TRBJ1-1 and V is TRBV3-1 (or the pseudogene TRBV3-2); D is unclear. The germline CDR1 and CDR2 sequences are LGHDT and YNNKEL (reference sequence). The ends were cut back, 1 base at V and 7 bases at J, with 13 bases in the middle. The CDR3 loop spans 14 amino acids. CDR3 nucleotides: TGTGCCAGCAGCCAAGCCCAGGAGGCTGGTGAAGCTTTCTTT. Its translation is CASSQAQEAGEAFF.

This chain uses TRBV15 with TRBJ2-6; TRBD1 matches 9 bases. Germline CDR1 is LNHNV and CDR2 is YYDKDF (reference sequence). CDR3 length: 16 residues. The trim removed 6 bases at V and 2 bases at J, leaving 5 bases unmatched. CDR3 loop: CATRQGAKTGANVLTF. DNA of the CDR3: TGTGCCACCAGACAGGGGGCTAAAACTGGGGCCAACGTCCTGACTTTC.

The rearrangement joins TRBV6-6 to TRBJ2-4, with a tentative D call TRBD2 (6 bases). The CDR3 length is 14 residues. Germline CDR1 is MNHNY and CDR2 is SVGAGI (reference sequence). V lost 0 bases to trimming and J lost 10 bases, with 13 bases between them. In nucleotides, the CDR3 is TGTGCCAGCAGTTACTCGGAGGGCACGGCGATTCAGTACTTC. Protein: CASSYSEGTAIQYF.

The rearrangement uses TRBV15 and TRBJ2-2; 8 bases align to TRBD1. V was pared by 1 base and J by 2 bases, with 3 bases of the junction left unmatched. The V gene's germline CDR1 is LNHNV and CDR2 YYDKDF (reference sequence). This CDR3 comprises 16 residues. CDR3 bases: TGTGCCACCAGCAGAGGCCAGGGGGCCAACACCGGGGAGCTGTTTTTT. This encodes CATSRGQGANTGELFF.

This chain uses TRBV2 with TRBJ1-2; TRBD1 matches 9 bases. From germline, CDR1 is SNHLY and CDR2 FYNNEI. V dropped 6 bases and J dropped 4; count of bases not matched to a gene: 15. The CDR3 spans 17 residues. The CDR3 DNA reads TGTGCCAGCAGCTCGGATGGGGACAGGGCTTCTGGCTATGGCTACACCTTC. Translated: CASSSDGDRASGYGYTF.

This clone was observed once. This chain connects TRBV4-1 to TRBJ1-6; 9 positions agree with TRBD1. Germline loops: CDR1 MGHRA, CDR2 YSYEKL. The CDR3 has 15 residues. With 3 bases clipped from V and 7 bases from J, the junction kept 4 bases outside the gene matches. The CDR3 region has the DNA TGCGCCAGCAGCCAGGAACAGGGGGCGAATTCACCCCTCCACTTT. Its translation is CASSQEQGANSPLHF.

This clone has at least ten counts. The chain couples TRBV6-4 to TRBJ2-1; no definite D call. The V gene's germline CDR1 is MRHNA and CDR2 SNTAGT. Trimming took off 3 bases at V and 0 bases at J, with 9 bases between the two ends. The length of the CDR3 is 15 residues. The CDR3 spells CASSESSGSYNEQFF. CDR3 DNA: TGTGCCAGCAGTGAGTCCTCGGGCTCCTACAATGAGCAGTTCTTC.

This clone was counted a few times. The V call is TRBV12-5, the J call TRBJ1-5; 8 positions match TRBD1. V shed 6 bases, J shed 2 bases, and the junction held 6 bases outside the gene matches. There are 15 residues in the CDR3. Germline V gene lookup returns CDR1 LGHNT and CDR2 FRNRAP. This CDR3 is CASGDRGRGNQPQHF. The CDR3 bases are TGTGCTAGTGGAGACAGGGGTCGTGGCAATCAGCCCCAGCATTTT. The whole variable domain, remainder taken from reference TRBV12-5 and TRBJ1-5, is DARVTQTPRHKVTEMGQEVTMRCQPILGHNTVFWYRQTMMQGLELLAYFRNRAPLDDSGMPKDRFSAEMPDATLATLKIQPSEPRDSAVYFCASGDRGRGNQPQHFGDGTRLSIL.

The CDR3 region is CAISGTGGSTEAFF. CDR3 bases: TGTGCCATCAGTGGGACTGGAGGGAGCACTGAAGCTTTCTTT. The V gene is TRBV10-3, the J gene TRBJ1-1; D call uncertain. The CDR3 contains 14 residues. The V end lost 4 bases, the J end lost 4 bases, and 13 bases lay between the germline ends. CDR1 is ENHRY, CDR2 SYGVKD, per germline.

This chain uses TRBV10-3 with TRBJ2-3; TRBD2 agrees at 7 bases. Germline V gene data show CDR1 as ENHRY and CDR2 as SYGVKD. The CDR3 is 13 amino acids. V shed 6 bases, J shed 1 base, and the junction held 1 base outside the gene matches. Here the CDR3 reads CAIRLAGTDTQYF. The CDR3 nucleotides are TGTGCCATCAGGCTAGCGGGCACAGATACGCAGTATTTT.

V gene TRBV6-5 combines with J gene TRBJ1-5, with 7 bases matching TRBD1. V was clipped by 7 bases and J by 6 bases; unmatched bases: 6. CDR3 size: 13 residues. Germline V lookup: CDR1 MNHEY, CDR2 SVGAGI. In DNA form, the CDR3 reads TGTGCCAGCAATCGACAGGGAGGTCAGCCCCAGCATTTT. It encodes CASNRQGGQPQHF.

A single count supports this clone. This chain links TRBV12-3 or TRBV12-4 with TRBJ1-3, with a weak D call TRBD1 (6 bases). V was clipped by 3 bases and J by 6 bases, with 9 bases between them. The CDR3 is 13 amino acids. CDR3 residues: CASSFRGANTIYF. The CDR3 DNA is TGTGCCAGCAGTTTTCGGGGGGCAAACACCATATATTTT.

CDR3 sequence: CASSQSGQGSGYGYTF. The CDR3 DNA reads as TGTGCCAGCAGCCAGTCGGGACAGGGTTCAGGCTATGGCTACACCTTC. The chain carries TRBV7-9 and TRBJ1-2; 9 bases agree with TRBD1. The CDR3 length is 16 residues. Per the germline V gene, CDR1 is SEHNR and CDR2 is FQNEAQ (reference sequence). V gave up 5 bases and J gave up 4 bases; unmatched junction bases: 11. The complete variable domain, with remaining parts taken from reference TRBV7-9 and TRBJ1-2, reads DTGVSQNPRHKITKRGQNVTFRCDPISEHNRLYWYRQTLGQGPEFLTYFQNEAQLEKSRLLSDRFSAERPKGSFSTLEIQRTEQGDSAMYLCASSQSGQGSGYGYTFGSGTRLTVV.

This clone was observed a few times. This chain links TRBV5-1 with TRBJ2-7, with 9 positions matching TRBD1. The V gene end was trimmed by 4 bases and the J gene end by 2 bases; junction bases not matched to a gene: 13. This CDR3 region has 17 residues. The germline V gene has CDR1 SGHRS and CDR2 YFSETQ. CDR3: CASSKTSGTGSPYEQYF. The CDR3 nucleotides read TGCGCCAGCAGCAAAACCTCCGGGACAGGGTCCCCCTACGAGCAGTACTTC.

The CDR3 sequence: CASSPQGAGSGYTF. CDR3 bases: TGCGCCAGCAGCCCTCAGGGGGCGGGGTCTGGCTACACCTTC. The rearrangement joins TRBV4-1 to TRBJ1-2; TRBD1 matches 8 bases. V trimming: 4 bases; J trimming: 7 bases; junction bases outside the gene matches: 8. The CDR3 has 14 residues. The V gene's germline CDR1 is MGHRA and CDR2 YSYEKL.

The chain combines TRBV19 with TRBJ1-2; 8 bases line up with TRBD1. Germline V gene sequence: CDR1 LNHDA, CDR2 SQIVND (reference sequence). The trim removed 4 bases at V and 3 bases at J, leaving 7 bases unmatched. The CDR3 has 15 residues. The CDR3 coding sequence is TGTGCCAGTAGTACGAAGGGACAGGCAGACTATGGCTACACCTTC. Translating gives CASSTKGQADYGYTF. Full variable domain (remainder filled in from reference TRBV19 and TRBJ1-2): DGGITQSPKYLFRKEGQNVTLSCEQNLNHDAMYWYRQDPGQGLRLIYYSQIVNDFQKGDIAEGYSVSREKKESFPLTVTSAQKNPTAFYLCASSTKGQADYGYTFGSGTRLTVV.

The gene calls are TRBV6-4 and TRBJ2-1; TRBD2 aligns across 13 bases. The CDR3 runs to 16 residues. Germline loops: CDR1 MRHNA, CDR2 SNTAGT. The V segment lost 3 bases and the J segment 6 bases; nucleotides outside the gene matches: 5. The CDR3 region is CASSEQGLAGVNEQFF. The CDR3 DNA follows: TGTGCCAGCAGTGAACAAGGACTAGCGGGGGTCAATGAGCAGTTCTTC.

This chain joins TRBV5-1 and TRBJ2-5, with a weak D call TRBD2 (6 bases). Germline CDR1 SGHRS, CDR2 YFSETQ. With 3 bases removed from V and 5 bases from J, the gap between germline ends came to 11 bases. This CDR3 spans 13 amino acids. The CDR3 region has the DNA TGCGCCAGCAGCTGGGACTGGAGGGAGACCCAGTACTTC. Protein product: CASSWDWRETQYF.

The rearrangement joins TRBV7-8 to TRBJ1-2; 9 bases agree with TRBD1. With 1 base clipped from V and 0 bases from J, the junction kept 6 bases outside the gene matches. Germline values: CDR1 SGHVS, CDR2 FQNEAQ. This CDR3 is 17 amino acids long. The CDR3 loop is CASSLGTGAIPNYGYTF. Written as DNA, the CDR3 is TGTGCCAGCAGCTTAGGGACAGGGGCAATCCCTAACTATGGCTACACCTTC.

This chain connects TRBV9 to TRBJ2-1; TRBD1 might be the D (6 bases). Looked up from germline, CDR1 is SGDLS and CDR2 is YYNGEE. The CDR3 spans 15 residues. Trimming left V 4 bases short and J 6 bases short, with 17 bases between. The CDR3 DNA follows: TGTGCCAGCAGCCCATACAGGGAGCCCCGCAATGAGCAGTTCTTC. Translating gives CASSPYREPRNEQFF.

The rearrangement uses TRBV30 and TRBJ1-6; D is uncertain. V lost 4 bases, J lost 8 bases, and 15 bases lay in between. The CDR3 consists of 14 residues. Germline CDR1 GTSNPN, CDR2 SVGIG (reference sequence). In DNA form, the CDR3 reads TGTGCCTGGAATATGGCGGGTGCGCATTCACCCCTCCACTTT. This translates into CAWNMAGAHSPLHF.

The chain employs TRBV15 and TRBJ1-2, with a possible D match to TRBD1 (5 bases). V was pared by 4 bases and J by 2 bases, with 14 bases between. The CDR3 runs to 15 residues. The germline CDR1 and CDR2 sequences are LNHNV and YYDKDF (reference sequence). CDR3 loop: CATSIPGVRNYGYTF. The DNA for the CDR3 is TGTGCCACCAGCATACCGGGGGTGAGAAACTATGGCTACACCTTC.

V usage is TRBV7-8 and J usage is TRBJ2-5; D might be TRBD1 (5 bases). Per germline, CDR1 SGHVS and CDR2 FQNEAQ. The V gene lost 2 bases and the J gene lost 2 bases, with 12 bases spanning the gap. The CDR3 is 15 residues long. The CDR3 sequence: CASSLRGSLQETQYF. The DNA for the CDR3 is TGTGCCAGCAGCTTAAGGGGAAGTCTACAAGAGACCCAGTACTTC.

This clone has just one count. The chain couples TRBV2 to TRBJ2-7, with D perhaps matching TRBD1 (5 bases). CDR1 SNHLY and CDR2 FYNNEI come from the germline V gene. This CDR3 region has 13 residues. V was trimmed by 4 bases and J by 7 bases, leaving 14 bases between them. The CDR3 loop is CASSVGAAGEQYF. DNA of the CDR3: TGTGCCAGCAGTGTTGGGGCGGCAGGGGAGCAGTACTTC. The full variable domain, in which reference TRBV2 and TRBJ2-7 provide the parts outside the CDR3, is EPEVTQTPSHQVTQMGQEVILRCVPISNHLYFYWYRQILGQKVEFLVSFYNNEISEKSEIFDDQFSVERPDGSNFTLKIRSTKLEDSAMYFCASSVGAAGEQYFGPGTRLTVT.

CDR3 DNA: TGCGCCAGCAGTGACAGGCTTAACTATGGCTACACCTTC. This sequence encodes CASSDRLNYGYTF. This chain uses TRBV10-1 with TRBJ1-2, with D unresolved. CDR1 WNHNN and CDR2 SYGVQD come from the germline V gene (reference sequence). CDR3 length: 13 amino acids. The germline V and J ends were trimmed by 3 bases and 1 base, with 6 bases remaining between them.

The rearrangement joins TRBV5-1 to TRBJ2-3; 7 bases are a match to TRBD2. The CDR3 sequence is 14 residues long. Trimming removed 4 bases from V and 1 base from J; junction bases left unmatched: 3. The V gene's germline CDR1 is SGHRS and CDR2 YFSETQ. The CDR3 reads CASSERGGTDTQYF. For the CDR3, the DNA is TGCGCCAGCAGCGAGCGGGGTGGCACAGATACGCAGTATTTT. The full variable domain, its missing parts supplied by reference TRBV5-1 and TRBJ2-3, is KAGVTQTPRYLIKTRGQQVTLSCSPISGHRSVSWYQQTPGQGLQFLFEYFSETQRNKGNFPGRFSGRQFSNSRSEMNVSTLELGDSALYLCASSERGGTDTQYFGPGTRLTVL.